The rows below give T cell receptor beta chains drawn from one sample of a study of human T cells and chemical hapten exposure. TCRdb redid the calling of the RACE reads with MiXCR, one entry per CDR3 protein. In the table there are about 82,000 distinct CDR3 sequences, roughly 10% of which are singletons. Source: whole blood, taken in connection with sensitization to the hapten diphenylcyclopropenone (DPC). These TCRs come from a woman in her forties or fifties with alopecia areata. Some clones in this sample may be carry-over from other donors' samples. Each CDR3 is given with its conserved first and last residue.

v_call: TRBV2; cdr3_aa: CASSESAGGPGEQYF
v_call: TRBV29-1; cdr3_aa: CSVGTNTEAFF
v_call: TRBV5-4; cdr3_aa: CASSFYGSMNTEAFF
v_call: TRBV27; cdr3_aa: CASRQGDYGYTF
v_call: TRBV18; cdr3_aa: CASSQTSSYEQYF
v_call: TRBV27; cdr3_aa: CASSTLMGMNTEAFF
v_call: TRBV28; cdr3_aa: CASSPGGPGNEQFF
v_call: TRBV2; cdr3_aa: CASIEGTYNEQFF
v_call: TRBV7-9; cdr3_aa: CASSLIVGGDPYNSPLHF
v_call: TRBV28; cdr3_aa: CASSLHLTGKRQPQHF
v_call: TRBV20-1; cdr3_aa: CSAREFTTYNEQFF
v_call: TRBV7-2; cdr3_aa: CASSSGGSGGETQYF
v_call: TRBV24-1; cdr3_aa: CATSDPTSPQETQYF
v_call: TRBV28; cdr3_aa: CASSLSSNQPQHF
v_call: TRBV27; cdr3_aa: CASSFSGQGLDGNQPQHF
v_call: TRBV12-3/TRBV12-4; cdr3_aa: CASSPRTGPNTEAFF
v_call: TRBV29-1; cdr3_aa: CSALYASNQPQHF
v_call: TRBV6-2/TRBV6-3; cdr3_aa: CASSSGTGSYNEQFF
v_call: TRBV7-9; cdr3_aa: CASSPFPGPVPTETQYF
v_call: TRBV7-2; cdr3_aa: CASSSGTSGGAAEQYF
v_call: TRBV30; cdr3_aa: CAWSVGQGKSKNIQYF
v_call: TRBV19; cdr3_aa: CASSMGTGLNQPQHF
v_call: TRBV10-3; cdr3_aa: CAISEAADLNTEAFF
v_call: TRBV7-2; cdr3_aa: CASSLAGGAETQYF
v_call: TRBV2; cdr3_aa: CASSGRGGAGDTQYF
v_call: TRBV28; cdr3_aa: CASTPWGSSYEQYF
v_call: TRBV7-9; cdr3_aa: CASSLSGETEAFF
v_call: TRBV2; cdr3_aa: CASSGTGGGYTF
v_call: TRBV20-1; cdr3_aa: CSATKRIGEKLFF
v_call: TRBV6-5; cdr3_aa: CASSYSWGNTGELFF
v_call: TRBV6-1; cdr3_aa: CASRWTTNTEAFF
v_call: TRBV6-2/TRBV6-3; cdr3_aa: CATSKDRGTYNEQFF
v_call: TRBV11-2; cdr3_aa: CASSSLAGRNTGELFF
v_call: TRBV7-6; cdr3_aa: CASSSGQGVWNEQFF
v_call: TRBV18; cdr3_aa: CASSPRQDSYEQYF
v_call: TRBV29-1; cdr3_aa: CSVVPGTGAFEEQFF
v_call: TRBV13; cdr3_aa: CASSLGLGQGAYEQYF
v_call: TRBV10-3; cdr3_aa: CAISGGLNQPQHF
v_call: TRBV11-2; cdr3_aa: CASSLVGQSAKNIQYF
v_call: TRBV3-1; cdr3_aa: CASTKAGQPGNTIYF
v_call: TRBV11-2; cdr3_aa: CASGRRNREAFF
v_call: TRBV12-3/TRBV12-4; cdr3_aa: CASSSRQGRETQYF
v_call: TRBV2; cdr3_aa: CASSQGPEKLFF
v_call: TRBV28; cdr3_aa: CASSLWAGGNEQFF